This TCR beta chain was sequenced for a study of human T cells and chemical hapten exposure. At the level of the study: There were per-sample TCR yield variations, arising mainly from small pooled library volume differences.

Study-level results: TCRs exceeding a frequency of 1 in 1000 stayed unchanged under DPC sensitization.

Attachment of unique molecular identifiers to individual cDNA molecules was performed in the library. Methods used by the authors: Across samples, TCR counts had a median of around 100,000 and ranged from about 20,000 to 750,000. TCRdb ran MiXCR on the 5' RACE reads and lists one entry per CDR3 protein. The V and J calls were determined by TCRdb, not by the authors. The sample shows over 70,000 distinct CDR3 sequences, more than 15% of them seen only once. The starting material, unfractionated whole blood, was used for total RNA extraction. The V end lost 4 bases, the J end lost 7 bases, and 10 bases lay between the germline ends. Germline V lookup: CDR1 SEHNR, CDR2 FQNEAQ (reference sequence). The CDR3 contains 12 residues. This clonotype was seen a few times. Antigen specificity is unknown.

V is TRBV7-9 and J is TRBJ1-1; D is ambiguous. The TCR originated in a female donor in good health. The CDR3 here is CASSSSVIEAFF. The CDR3 nucleotides read TGTGCCAGCAGCTCGTCGGTAATTGAAGCTTTCTTT.